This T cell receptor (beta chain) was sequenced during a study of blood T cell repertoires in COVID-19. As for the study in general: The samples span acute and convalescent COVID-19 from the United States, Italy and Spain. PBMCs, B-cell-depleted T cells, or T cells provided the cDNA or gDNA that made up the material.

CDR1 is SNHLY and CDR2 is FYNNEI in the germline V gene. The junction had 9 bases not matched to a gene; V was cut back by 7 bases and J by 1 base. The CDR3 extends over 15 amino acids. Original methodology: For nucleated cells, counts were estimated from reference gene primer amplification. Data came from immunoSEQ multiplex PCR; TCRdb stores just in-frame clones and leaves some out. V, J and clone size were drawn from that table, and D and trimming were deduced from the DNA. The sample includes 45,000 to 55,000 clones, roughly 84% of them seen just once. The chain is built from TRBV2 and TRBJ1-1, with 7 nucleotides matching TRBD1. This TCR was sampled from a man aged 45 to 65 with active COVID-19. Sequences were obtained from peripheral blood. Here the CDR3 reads CASIGTEAGNTEAFF. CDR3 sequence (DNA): TGTGCCAGCATTGGGACAGAGGCCGGGAACACTGAAGCTTTCTTT.